The 32 T cell receptor beta chains given below trace back to one sample, sequenced in a study of cytomegalovirus exposure and HLA in healthy donors. The PCR was carried out with 60 Vbeta primers and 13 Jbeta primers. This table comes from immunoSEQ multiplex PCR, and its TCRdb copy is limited to in-frame clones, with some not included. The sample lists roughly 90,000 clones, 82% seen once, with roughly 3.4% in the top ten. The sample taken for sequencing was PBMCs. The source of these receptors is a man aged 25 to 45 in good health and CMV-seropositive.

This clone was counted a few times. The CDR3 DNA sequence: TGTGCCAGCAGCTTCGGGGTCCGCGAGCAGTACTTC. Translating it yields CASSFGVREQYF. The chain employs TRBV7-8 and TRBJ2-7; tentative D call: TRBD2 (5 bases). Germline values: CDR1 SGHVS, CDR2 FQNEAQ. There are 12 residues in the CDR3. V was trimmed by 3 bases and J by 6 bases, leaving 9 bases between them.

This chain connects TRBV7-2 to TRBJ2-7; 8 bases line up with TRBD1. This CDR3 contains 13 residues. CDR1 and CDR2 from the germline V gene are SGHTA and FQGNSA. V lost 5 bases and J lost 4; bases outside the gene matches: 4. CDR3 DNA sequence: TGTGCCAGCAGCCGATGGACAGGGTACGAGCAGTACTTC. This translates into CASSRWTGYEQYF.

This rearrangement joins TRBV28 to TRBJ2-7; the match to TRBD2 covers 10 bases. From germline, CDR1 is MDHEN and CDR2 SYDVKM. V lost 4 bases, J lost 3 bases, and 30 bases stayed unmatched. The CDR3 spans 23 residues. CDR3 protein: CASSSPRTGMASGRLGLYYEQYF. The CDR3 coding sequence is TGTGCCAGCAGTTCGCCCCGGACAGGGATGGCTAGCGGGAGACTTGGTCTCTACTACGAGCAGTACTTC.

This rearrangement joins TRBV6-5 to TRBJ2-4, with 7 bases lining up with TRBD1. Germline assignment: CDR1 MNHEY and CDR2 SVGAGI. The CDR3 contains 14 residues. Losses at the gene ends were 6 bases for V and 6 bases for J; bases not matched to a gene: 8. CDR3 sequence: CASRAIPGGNIQYF. The CDR3 DNA reads TGTGCCAGCAGAGCAATTCCAGGGGGAAACATTCAGTACTTC.

The chain is built from TRBV6-1 and TRBJ2-3, with D perhaps TRBD1 (6 bases). The CDR3 loop spans 15 amino acids. The ends were cut back, 3 bases at V and 1 base at J, with 11 bases in the middle. From germline, CDR1 is MNHNS and CDR2 SASEGT. CDR3 DNA sequence: TGTGCCAGCAGTGATGTGGCAGGGGGCACAGATACGCAGTATTTT. Protein sequence: CASSDVAGGTDTQYF.

This chain joins TRBV30 and TRBJ2-1; 14 bases fit TRBD2. V lost 3 bases to trimming and J lost 6 bases; unmatched junction nucleotides: 7. This CDR3 is built from 16 residues. Germline assignment: CDR1 GTSNPN and CDR2 SVGIG (reference sequence). CDR3 sequence reads: CAWRTSGTSGSNEQFF. CDR3 DNA: TGTGCCTGGAGGACCTCCGGGACTAGCGGGAGCAATGAGCAGTTCTTC.

The genes are TRBV5-1 and TRBJ1-1, with 12 bases that match TRBD1. Germline V gives CDR1 SGHRS, CDR2 YFSETQ. This CDR3 has 17 amino acids. V dropped 1 base and J dropped 4; count of bases not matched to a gene: 8. The CDR3 nucleotides read TGCGCCAGCAGCTTGAGGGGGACAGGGGGCCAGGGCACTGAAGCTTTCTTT. Translation gives CASSLRGTGGQGTEAFF. Full variable domain (missing parts from reference TRBV5-1 and TRBJ1-1): KAGVTQTPRYLIKTRGQQVTLSCSPISGHRSVSWYQQTPGQGLQFLFEYFSETQRNKGNFPGRFSGRQFSNSRSEMNVSTLELGDSALYLCASSLRGTGGQGTEAFFGQGTRLTVV.

This chain joins TRBV5-4 and TRBJ2-3; 14 bases match TRBD2. The CDR3 has 18 residues. The trim removed 5 bases at V and 3 bases at J, leaving 11 bases unmatched. Germline V gene data show CDR1 as SGHNT and CDR2 as YYREEE (reference sequence). Here the CDR3 DNA reads TGTGCCAGCAGGGCACCGGGACTAGCGGGAGCCGGGACAGATACGCAGTATTTT. Protein product: CASRAPGLAGAGTDTQYF. The complete variable domain, with remaining parts taken from reference TRBV5-4 and TRBJ2-3, reads ETGVTQSPTHLIKTRGQQVTLRCSSQSGHNTVSWYQQALGQGPQFIFQYYREEENGRGNFPPRFSGLQFPNYSSELNVNALELDDSALYLCASRAPGLAGAGTDTQYFGPGTRLTVL.

This clone was counted between two and nine times. The V and J genes are TRBV5-1 and TRBJ1-1; 7 bases map to TRBD1. Germline V CDR1 and CDR2: SGHRS, YFSETQ. CDR3 size: 12 residues. Losses at the gene ends were 3 bases for V and 8 bases for J; bases not matched to a gene: 4. The CDR3 loop reads CASSSEGQEAFF. As DNA, the CDR3 is TGCGCCAGCAGCTCGGAGGGACAGGAAGCTTTCTTT.

This clone was counted once. The CDR3 sequence is CASSLRQGIDEQYF. DNA of the CDR3: TGTGCCAGCAGTTTACGGCAGGGGATAGACGAGCAGTACTTC. The chain employs TRBV28 and TRBJ2-7; possibly TRBD1 for D (6 bases). The CDR3 is made up of 14 amino acids. With 2 bases removed from V and 5 bases from J, the gap between germline ends came to 13 bases. Germline assignment: CDR1 MDHEN and CDR2 SYDVKM.

J is TRBJ2-5 and V is TRBV7-2; 14 nucleotides match TRBD2. The CDR3 extends over 18 amino acids. CDR1 SGHTA and CDR2 FQGNSA come from the germline V gene. The V and J ends lost 1 base and 5 bases, in that order; junction bases with no gene match: 9. The CDR3 coding sequence is TGTGCCAGCAGCTTAGTAGGGACTAGCGGGAGCTCCGGGGAGACCCAGTACTTC. Translating gives CASSLVGTSGSSGETQYF.

This chain connects TRBV6-1 to TRBJ1-4; no firm D call. CDR1 and CDR2 (germline): MNHNS, SASEGT. With 4 bases removed from V and 7 bases from J, the gap between germline ends came to 13 bases. The CDR3 runs 14 residues. The CDR3 region is CASSGGGHGEKLFF. Here the CDR3 DNA reads TGTGCCAGCAGTGGGGGAGGGCATGGTGAAAAACTGTTTTTT.

V usage is TRBV30 and J usage is TRBJ2-1; tentative D call: TRBD2 (6 bases). The V and J ends lost 4 bases and 4 bases respectively, with 17 bases between them. This CDR3 region has 15 residues. CDR1 and CDR2 (germline): GTSNPN, SVGIG (reference sequence). The CDR3 loop is CAWTWRVRLYNEQFF. CDR3 sequence (DNA): TGTGCCTGGACTTGGAGGGTAAGGCTGTACAATGAGCAGTTCTTC.

The chain uses TRBV5-4 and TRBJ2-4; tentatively, D is TRBD2 (6 bases). The CDR3 loop spans 17 amino acids. The V gene's germline CDR1 is SGHNT and CDR2 YYREEE (reference sequence). Trimming took 0 bases from V and 1 from J, leaving 14 bases between them. The CDR3 DNA sequence: TGTGCCAGCAGCTTGGGTACGGGAGAGGGGGCCAAAAACATTCAGTACTTC. It codes for CASSLGTGEGAKNIQYF.

J is TRBJ1-2 and V is TRBV11-2, with TRBD1 identical over 8 bases. The length of the CDR3 is 15 residues. V lost 5 bases and J lost 8; bases outside the gene matches: 13. Germline V gene data show CDR1 as SGHAT and CDR2 as FQNNGV. The CDR3 nucleotides read TGTGCCAGCAGCCCCTTGGGGACAGGAGGGGGAGGCTACACCTTC. Residues: CASSPLGTGGGGYTF.

The gene calls are TRBV27 and TRBJ2-1; D is perhaps TRBD2 (6 bases). V lost 6 bases, J lost 8 bases, and 26 bases lay in between. CDR1 and CDR2 (germline): MNHEY, SMNVEV (reference sequence). The CDR3 is 17 residues long. The CDR3 DNA reads TGTGCCAGCAGCCGAAGGGTCGCGGGAACCAGGATCCATGAGCAGTTCTTC. This codes for CASSRRVAGTRIHEQFF.

V gene TRBV7-9 combines with J gene TRBJ1-5; TRBD1 agrees at 7 bases. V lost 2 bases to trimming and J lost 9 bases; unmatched junction nucleotides: 7. In germline, CDR1 is SEHNR, CDR2 FQNEAQ (reference sequence). This CDR3 comprises 14 residues. As DNA, the CDR3 is TGTGCCAGCAGCTTACCCGGGACAGAGGGGCCCCAGCATTTT. It translates to CASSLPGTEGPQHF.

This clone was observed a few times. The chain links TRBV19 to TRBJ1-2; no clear D. Trimming left V 3 bases short and J 8 bases short, with 10 bases between. There are 12 residues in the CDR3. CDR1 and CDR2 from the germline V gene are LNHDA and SQIVND (reference sequence). The CDR3 nucleotides read TGTGCCAGTAGTATCACAGCCTACGGCTACACCTTC. The encoded protein is CASSITAYGYTF.

CDR3 residues: CASSFGLAGGLQTQYF. DNA for the CDR3: TGTGCCAGCAGCTTCGGACTAGCGGGAGGGCTGCAGACCCAGTACTTC. The rearrangement uses TRBV7-9 and TRBJ2-5; the match to TRBD2 covers 15 bases. The CDR3 has 16 residues. J lost 6 bases, V lost 3 bases, and 5 bases had no gene match. Looked up from germline, CDR1 is SEHNR and CDR2 is FQNEAQ (reference sequence).

This clone was seen a single time. The V and J genes are TRBV6-1 and TRBJ2-1; tentative D call: TRBD1 (5 bases). CDR1 and CDR2 from the germline V gene are MNHNS and SASEGT. Trimming took 1 base from V and 4 from J, leaving 11 bases between them. This CDR3 is built from 15 residues. Written as DNA, the CDR3 is TGTGCCAGCAGTGAAGAAGGGGTTTCGTACAATGAGCAGTTCTTC. Translation: CASSEEGVSYNEQFF.

The V gene is TRBV27, the J gene TRBJ1-1; tentative D call: TRBD1 (5 bases). CDR3 length: 11 residues. The V end lost 5 bases, the J end lost 10 bases, and 11 bases lay between the germline ends. Germline values: CDR1 MNHEY, CDR2 SMNVEV (reference sequence). CDR3 residues: CASSGGTRAFF. CDR3 coding DNA: TGTGCCAGCAGTGGGGGGACGCGAGCTTTCTTT.

This clone showed up just once. This chain links TRBV30 with TRBJ2-1, with TRBD2 matching 7 bases. CDR3 size: 13 residues. V lost 1 base, J lost 12 bases, and 9 bases stayed unmatched. CDR1 and CDR2 (germline): GTSNPN, SVGIG (reference sequence). The CDR3 reads CAWSALTSRSQFF. For the CDR3, the DNA is TGTGCCTGGAGTGCCTTGACTAGCAGGTCGCAGTTCTTC.

This clone was detected only a few times. V is TRBV5-4 and J is TRBJ2-2; 9 bases align to TRBD2. The V and J ends lost 4 bases and 6 bases, in that order; junction bases with no gene match: 7. CDR1 and CDR2 (germline): SGHNT, YYREEE (reference sequence). This CDR3 is 15 amino acids long. As DNA, the CDR3 is TGTGCCAGCAGCCCTCTAGCGGGAACGGCCGGGGAGCTGTTTTTT. Its protein is CASSPLAGTAGELFF.

The chain is built from TRBV14 and TRBJ1-2; D may be TRBD1 (5 bases). The CDR3 is 13 amino acids. Germline V gene sequence: CDR1 SGHDN, CDR2 FVKESK. Between the trimmed V and J ends, which lost 1 base and 8 bases, there was a span of 11 bases. The CDR3 DNA sequence: TGTGCCAGCAGCCAAGTCAGGGAAGGAGGCTACACCTTC. Encoded protein: CASSQVREGGYTF. Drawing the rest from reference TRBV14 and TRBJ1-2, the complete variable domain is EAGVTQFPSHSVIEKGQTVTLRCDPISGHDNLYWYRRVMGKEIKFLLHFVKESKQDESGMPNNRFLAERTGGTYSTLKVQPAELEDSGVYFCASSQVREGGYTFGSGTRLTVV.

This clone was seen only once. This chain uses TRBV28 with TRBJ2-3; 9 positions match TRBD2. Germline CDR1 and CDR2: MDHEN and SYDVKM. V lost 7 bases and J lost 9; bases outside the gene matches: 14. The CDR3 covers 15 residues. CDR3 residues: CASTSAPAGGLTQYF. The CDR3 DNA sequence: TGTGCCAGCACCTCGGCCCCAGCGGGAGGCCTGACGCAGTATTTT. The whole variable domain, remainder taken from reference TRBV28 and TRBJ2-3, is DVKVTQSSRYLVKRTGEKVFLECVQDMDHENMFWYRQDPGLGLRLIYFSYDVKMKEKGDIPEGYSVSREKKERFSLILESASTNQTSMYLCASTSAPAGGLTQYFGPGTRLTVL.

CDR3: CASSSRGGTPLHF. DNA for the CDR3: TGTGCCAGCTCTTCAAGGGGGGGGACACCCCTCCACTTT. The chain is built from TRBV25-1 and TRBJ1-6; maybe TRBD1 (6 bases). This CDR3 is built from 13 residues. Trimming removed 8 bases from V and 11 bases from J, with 16 bases in between. Looked up from germline, CDR1 is MGHDK and CDR2 is SYGVNS.

This rearrangement joins TRBV29-1 to TRBJ2-7; 9 nucleotides agree with TRBD1. With 6 bases clipped from V and 5 bases from J, the junction kept 8 bases outside the gene matches. This CDR3 spans 13 amino acids. Looked up from germline, CDR1 is SQVTM and CDR2 is ANQGSEA. In DNA form, the CDR3 reads TGCAGCGTGGCGGGACAGGGTTACGACGAGCAGTACTTC. This sequence encodes CSVAGQGYDEQYF.

To note about this clone: The sample contains more than one DNA sequence encoding this CDR3. The chain is built from TRBV5-1 and TRBJ1-1; D is uncertain. Trimming took 0 bases from V and 0 from J, leaving 6 bases between them. This CDR3 region has 14 residues. CDR1 and CDR2 from the germline V gene are SGHRS and YFSETQ. The CDR3 loop reads CASSLVDMNTEAFF. Here the CDR3 DNA reads TGCGCCAGCAGCTTGGTAGACATGAACACTGAAGCTTTCTTT.

The chain links TRBV6-5 to TRBJ2-7, with 11 positions matching TRBD2. With V trimmed by 5 bases and J by 0 bases, 3 bases remained unmatched. Germline loops: CDR1 MNHEY, CDR2 SVGAGI. The CDR3 totals 15 residues. The CDR3 DNA reads as TGTGCCAGCAGTATAACTAGCGGGAGCTCCTACGAGCAGTACTTC. This encodes CASSITSGSSYEQYF.

This clone was counted a single time. The V call is TRBV30, the J call TRBJ2-7; TRBD1 might be the D (5 bases). The CDR3 runs to 14 residues. Per the germline V gene, CDR1 is GTSNPN and CDR2 is SVGIG (reference sequence). Deletions cut 1 base from V and 0 bases from J, with 10 bases between. DNA for the CDR3: TGTGCCTGGAGTGAGGAAGGGGTCTCCTACGAGCAGTACTTC. As protein: CAWSEEGVSYEQYF.

The chain combines TRBV6-5 with TRBJ2-5, with D perhaps TRBD2 (7 bases). The V end lost 2 bases, the J end lost 6 bases, and 16 bases lay between the germline ends. This CDR3 is 15 amino acids long. The germline V gene has CDR1 MNHEY and CDR2 SVGAGI. The CDR3 sequence is CASSYGTPGGQTQYF. The CDR3 DNA is TGTGCCAGCAGTTACGGAACCCCCGGGGGGCAGACCCAGTACTTC.

This clone was detected only once. This chain uses TRBV7-8 with TRBJ1-5, with 7 nucleotides matching TRBD1. The germline V gene encodes CDR1 SGHVS and CDR2 FQNEAQ. The junction had 6 bases not matched to a gene; V was cut back by 4 bases and J by 6 bases. This CDR3 comprises 14 residues. DNA of the CDR3: TGTGCCAGCAGCTCCCAGGGGGTGGGTCAGCCCCAGCATTTT. The encoded protein is CASSSQGVGQPQHF.